This paragraph reports one TCR beta chain. This clone is judged medium-sized (0.01 to 0.1%). The antigen this receptor binds is unknown. Within one base of it there is no much larger clone, and no base qualities were kept. The data were obtained in a study of metastatic and nonmetastatic thyroid tumors (dated by TCRdb to 2020 to 2022). In terms of the full investigation: The researchers compared repertoires between peripheral blood samples and tumor or nodule tissue samples from patients with malignant or benign thyroid disease.

Per the germline V gene, SGHRS is the CDR1 and YFSETQ is the CDR2. The CDR3 sequence holds 11 residues, the cysteine and phenylalanine included. The kept DNA is CDR3 alone, 33 bases in frame from the first base. V is shortened by 2 bases, J by 1 base, and the region joining them spans 1 base. Preparation of the library involved PCR. The sequencer was an Illumina HiSeq 4000. The TCR beta-chain CDR3 region of each patient was profiled by high-throughput sequencing. The paper's processing steps were these. The researchers built a classifier to tell apart papillary thyroid cancer patients with distant metastasis, based on CDR3 differences among clinicopathological groups. To measure repertoire diversity the researchers used the Shannon index, while the Morisita-Horn index served to gauge how similar the tumor and blood repertoires were. TCRdb ran its own pipeline on the public reads, namely fastp trimming at Q25 and MiXCR clone calling, and kept in-frame beta chains. TCRdb, not the authors, supplied the V and J calls. The sample yields more than 10,000 clones; roughly 21% were counted once. The top ten constitute 12% to 15% of the sample.

The paper's findings and limits, for the study overall: TCR beta diversity was reported as significantly higher in malignant tumors than in benign nodules, in both blood and tumor samples.

Before undergoing thyroid surgery, none of the patients had been given any kind of treatment. Patient clinical samples collected from the early 2010s to the late 2010s were retrospectively analysed using T-cell receptor beta sequencing. What was sequenced was adjacent normal tissue. Recombination connected TRBV5-1 to TRBJ2-7; the D gene identity is not certain. The sequence came from a female donor with papillary thyroid cancer or a benign thyroid nodule (not recorded which). Some clones in this sample may be carry-over from other donors' samples. The sequence in DNA is TGCGCCAGCAGCTTTTCCTACGAGCAGTACTTC. The translation is CASSFSYEQYF.